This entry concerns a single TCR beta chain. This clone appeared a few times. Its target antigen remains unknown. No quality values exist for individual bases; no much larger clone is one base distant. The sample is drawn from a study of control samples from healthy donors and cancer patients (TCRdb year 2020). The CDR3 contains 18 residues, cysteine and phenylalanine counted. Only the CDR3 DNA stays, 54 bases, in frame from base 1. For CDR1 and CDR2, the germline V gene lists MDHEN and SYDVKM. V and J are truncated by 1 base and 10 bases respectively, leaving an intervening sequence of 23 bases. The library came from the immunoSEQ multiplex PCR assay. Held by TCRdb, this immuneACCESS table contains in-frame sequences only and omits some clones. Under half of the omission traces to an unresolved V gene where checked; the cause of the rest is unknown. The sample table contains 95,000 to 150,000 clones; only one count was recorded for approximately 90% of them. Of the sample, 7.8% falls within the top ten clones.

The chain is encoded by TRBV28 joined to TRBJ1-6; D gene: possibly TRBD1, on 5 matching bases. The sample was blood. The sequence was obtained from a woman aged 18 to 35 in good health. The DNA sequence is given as TGTGCCAGCAGTTTATCCGACCCCCGGGGCTTTCAGCACTCACCCCTCCACTTT. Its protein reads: CASSLSDPRGFQHSPLHF. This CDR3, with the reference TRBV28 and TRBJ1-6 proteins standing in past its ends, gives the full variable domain DVKVTQSSRYLVKRTGEKVFLECVQDMDHENMFWYRQDPGLGLRLIYFSYDVKMKEKGDIPEGYSVSREKKERFSLILESASTNQTSMYLCASSLSDPRGFQHSPLHFGNGTRLTVT.